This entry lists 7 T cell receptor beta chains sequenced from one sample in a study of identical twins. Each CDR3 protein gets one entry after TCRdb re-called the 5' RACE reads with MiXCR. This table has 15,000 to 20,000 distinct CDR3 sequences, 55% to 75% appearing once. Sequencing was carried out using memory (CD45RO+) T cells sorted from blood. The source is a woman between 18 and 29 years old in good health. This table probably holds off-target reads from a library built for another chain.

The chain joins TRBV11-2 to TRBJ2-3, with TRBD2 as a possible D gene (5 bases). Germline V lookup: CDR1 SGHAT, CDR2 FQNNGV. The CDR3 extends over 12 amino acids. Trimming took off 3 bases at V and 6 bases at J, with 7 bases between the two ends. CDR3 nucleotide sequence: TGTGCCAGCAGCTTTACGGGGGATACGCAGTATTTT. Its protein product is CASSFTGDTQYF.

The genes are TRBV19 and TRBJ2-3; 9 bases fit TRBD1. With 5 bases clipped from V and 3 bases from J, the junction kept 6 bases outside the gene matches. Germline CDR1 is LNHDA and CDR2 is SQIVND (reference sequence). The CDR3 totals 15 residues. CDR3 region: CASSPRTGETDTQYF. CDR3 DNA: TGTGCCAGTAGTCCCCGGACAGGGGAGACAGATACGCAGTATTTT.

Here the CDR3 DNA reads TGTGCCATCAGTGAGACGCATTCCTCCTACGAGCAGTACTTC. It codes for CAISETHSSYEQYF. The V and J genes are TRBV10-3 and TRBJ2-7; D uncertain. This CDR3 region has 14 residues. V dropped 2 bases and J dropped 0 bases, with 8 bases sitting between them. Germline loops: CDR1 ENHRY, CDR2 SYGVKD.

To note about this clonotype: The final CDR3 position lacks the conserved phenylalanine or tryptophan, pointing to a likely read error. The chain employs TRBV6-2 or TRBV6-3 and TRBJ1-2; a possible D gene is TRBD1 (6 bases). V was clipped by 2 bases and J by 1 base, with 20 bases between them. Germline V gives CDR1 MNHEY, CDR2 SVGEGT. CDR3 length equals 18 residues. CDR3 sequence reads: CASSYSRDINRDNYGYTY. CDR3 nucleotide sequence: TGTGCCAGCAGTTACAGCCGGGACATAAACAGGGATAACTATGGCTACACCTAC.

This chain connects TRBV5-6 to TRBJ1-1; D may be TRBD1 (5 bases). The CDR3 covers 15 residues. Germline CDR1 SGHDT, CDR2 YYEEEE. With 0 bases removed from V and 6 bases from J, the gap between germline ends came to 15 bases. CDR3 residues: CASSLGGQGYSEAFF. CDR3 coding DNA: TGTGCCAGCAGCTTGGGGGGCCAAGGTTACTCTGAAGCTTTCTTT.

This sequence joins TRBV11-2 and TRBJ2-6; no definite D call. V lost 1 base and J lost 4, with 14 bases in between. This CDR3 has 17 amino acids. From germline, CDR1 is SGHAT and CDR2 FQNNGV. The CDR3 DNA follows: TGTGCCAGCAGCTTAGGTCATAAGTCCACCGGGGCCAACGTCCTGACTTTC. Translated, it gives CASSLGHKSTGANVLTF. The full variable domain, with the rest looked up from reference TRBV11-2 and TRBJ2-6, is EAGVAQSPRYKIIEKRQSVAFWCNPISGHATLYWYQQILGQGPKLLIQFQNNGVVDDSQLPKDRFSAERLKGVDSTLKIQPAKLEDSAVYLCASSLGHKSTGANVLTFGAGSRLTVL.

This CDR3 is CAWSVLSARRTQVNEQFF. CDR3 DNA: TGTGCCTGGAGTGTACTTAGCGCCAGGAGGACTCAGGTCAATGAGCAGTTCTTC. This chain joins TRBV30 and TRBJ2-1; weak D call: TRBD2 (5 bases). The ends were cut back, 0 bases at V and 6 bases at J, with 24 bases in the middle. The CDR3 spans 18 residues. Germline V gives CDR1 GTSNPN, CDR2 SVGIG (reference sequence).